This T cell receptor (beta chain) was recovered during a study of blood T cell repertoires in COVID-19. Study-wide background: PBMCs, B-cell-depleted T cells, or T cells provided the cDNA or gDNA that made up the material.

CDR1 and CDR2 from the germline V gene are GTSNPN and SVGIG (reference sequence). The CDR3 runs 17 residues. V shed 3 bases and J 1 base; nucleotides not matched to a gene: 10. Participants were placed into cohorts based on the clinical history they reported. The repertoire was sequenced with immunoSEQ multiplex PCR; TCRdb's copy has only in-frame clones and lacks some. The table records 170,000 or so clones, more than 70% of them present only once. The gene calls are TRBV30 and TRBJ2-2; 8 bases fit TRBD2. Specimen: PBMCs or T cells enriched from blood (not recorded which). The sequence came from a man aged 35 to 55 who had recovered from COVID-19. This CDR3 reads CAWRFSGGLLNTGELFF. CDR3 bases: TGTGCCTGGAGGTTCAGCGGGGGCCTACTGAACACCGGGGAGCTGTTTTTT.